This is a list of T cell receptor beta chains from one sample in a study of identical twins. In TCRdb, the 5' RACE reads were re-called with MiXCR into one record per CDR3 protein. The sample lists 410,000 or so distinct CDR3 sequences; approximately 17% were seen once. Specimen: naive T cells sorted from blood. These TCRs come from a man aged 50 or older in good health. CDR3s leave out the opening cysteine and the closing phenylalanine or tryptophan. Expanded clones get a size class; other rows say once, few or many, or leave the size out.

v_call | clone_size | cdr3_aa
TRBV18 | few | ASSPLVSENYEQY
TRBV4-3 | many | ASSQDQGPYEQY
TRBV20-1 | few | SARPAGVPDTQY
TRBV12-3/TRBV12-4 | many | ASGTRSYEQY
TRBV5-1 | . | ASSLTGRPPYEQY
TRBV5-1 | many | ASGRSSENEQF
TRBV28 | many | ASIKPPRMGPDSTSKETQY
TRBV18 | few | ASSGGQAYGYT
TRBV29-1 | . | SVGGSLRRQVTYNEQF
TRBV20-1 | few | SARISRREHNEQF
TRBV11-2 | many | ASSALGTGPYEQY
TRBV9 | . | ASSVVIRRGLDEQY
TRBV5-1 | many | ASRGGTRVEQF
TRBV28 | . | ASSFPTTSRGNQPQH
TRBV3-1 | . | ASSQGREAIQETQY
TRBV12-3/TRBV12-4 | . | ASRGTGAAAF
TRBV11-2 | . | ASSLDKGTSGEKRDTQY